These 14 T cell receptor beta chains were sequenced from one sample in a study of cytomegalovirus exposure and HLA in healthy donors. Vbeta (60) and Jbeta (13) primers were used in the PCR. Profiling relied on immunoSEQ multiplex PCR, and the TCRdb table lists in-frame clones only, not all of them. This table has 170,000 or so clones, over 70% appearing once. The specimen sequenced was PBMCs. The receptors were gathered from a woman aged 25-40 years in good health and CMV-seropositive.

This chain joins TRBV29-1 and TRBJ2-7; 9 positions match TRBD2. Per the germline V gene, CDR1 is SQVTM and CDR2 is ANQGSEA. CDR3 length: 14 amino acids. J gave up 0 bases and V 3 bases, and 3 bases lay outside the gene matches. CDR3 coding DNA: TGCAGCGTTGAGGATAGCGGGAGCTCCTACGAGCAGTACTTC. Protein sequence: CSVEDSGSSYEQYF.

The chain couples TRBV5-6 to TRBJ1-3; D remains ambiguous. This CDR3 has 16 amino acids. The V gene's germline CDR1 is SGHDT and CDR2 YYEEEE. Deletions cut 1 base from V and 0 bases from J, with 11 bases between. The CDR3 coding sequence is TGTGCCAGCAGCTTGTTTGGGCCCTTCTCTGGAAACACCATATATTTT. This codes for CASSLFGPFSGNTIYF.

The rearrangement links TRBV6-6 to TRBJ2-3, with TRBD1 identical over 10 bases. The V segment lost 2 bases and the J segment 2 bases; nucleotides outside the gene matches: 4. The CDR3 spans 16 residues. Germline V CDR1 and CDR2: MNHNY, SVGAGI (reference sequence). The CDR3 region has the DNA TGTGCCAGCAGTTACGGACAGGGGGGCATCACAGATACGCAGTATTTT. The encoded protein is CASSYGQGGITDTQYF.

This chain links TRBV6-5 with TRBJ2-5, with 11 positions matching TRBD2. This CDR3 comprises 16 residues. Germline loops: CDR1 MNHEY, CDR2 SVGAGI. J gave up 4 bases and V 1 base, and 5 bases lay outside the gene matches. The CDR3 here is CASSYYLAGGGETQYF. The CDR3 coding sequence is TGTGCCAGCAGTTACTACCTAGCGGGAGGTGGAGAGACCCAGTACTTC.

The chain recombines TRBV7-8 with TRBJ2-1; 9 bases line up with TRBD1. The CDR3 is 16 residues long. The V and J ends lost 1 base and 8 bases, in that order; junction bases with no gene match: 9. Germline V gene data show CDR1 as SGHVS and CDR2 as FQNEAQ. The CDR3 region has the DNA TGTGCCAGCAGCTTAGTGGGGGGACAGGGAACCCATGAGCAGTTCTTC. This encodes CASSLVGGQGTHEQFF.

The chain joins TRBV19 to TRBJ2-7, with TRBD1 as a possible D gene (5 bases). Germline V lookup: CDR1 LNHDA, CDR2 SQIVND (reference sequence). CDR3 length: 13 residues. The germline V and J ends were trimmed by 2 bases and 7 bases, with 12 bases remaining between them. The CDR3 sequence is CASSISRVEEQYF. CDR3 bases: TGTGCCAGTAGTATATCCAGGGTTGAGGAGCAGTACTTC.

J is TRBJ2-3 and V is TRBV9; TRBD1 might be the D (5 bases). V shed 3 bases and J shed 1 base, with 15 bases lying between them. The CDR3 extends over 16 amino acids. Per germline, CDR1 SGDLS and CDR2 YYNGEE. CDR3 in DNA: TGTGCCAGCAGCGAAAATACAGGCGGTGGCACAGATACGCAGTATTTT. Its protein is CASSENTGGGTDTQYF.

The J gene is TRBJ2-7, the V gene TRBV11-2, with a tentative D call TRBD2 (6 bases). The CDR3 is 16 residues long. Germline-derived CDR1 and CDR2 are SGHAT and FQNNGV. V lost 5 bases and J lost 0, with 17 bases in between. The CDR3 DNA sequence: TGTGCCAGCAGCATCCGCCTAGCGTCAAGCTCCTACGAGCAGTACTTC. Protein sequence: CASSIRLASSSYEQYF.

The V gene is TRBV5-4, the J gene TRBJ2-2, with a possible D match to TRBD1 (6 bases). CDR1 is SGHNT and CDR2 is YYREEE in the germline V gene (reference sequence). The CDR3 is 13 amino acids. With 4 bases removed from V and 7 bases from J, the gap between germline ends came to 11 bases. CDR3 residues: CASSVQGYGELFF. CDR3 in DNA: TGTGCCAGCAGCGTACAGGGTTACGGGGAGCTGTTTTTT.

The chain's CDR3 is CASSSPFGRGKETQYF. Written as DNA, the CDR3 is TGTGCCAGCAGCTCCCCATTCGGCCGGGGGAAAGAGACCCAGTACTTC. The V and J genes are TRBV7-2 and TRBJ2-5, with D perhaps matching TRBD2 (6 bases). V shed 4 bases and J shed 3 bases, with 18 bases lying between them. CDR1 and CDR2 (germline): SGHTA, FQGNSA. The CDR3 contains 16 residues.

The V gene is TRBV6-5, the J gene TRBJ1-2; 9 bases line up with TRBD1. Unmatched junction bases numbered 10, after V lost 5 bases and J lost 6 bases. The CDR3 runs to 15 residues. In germline, CDR1 is MNHEY, CDR2 SVGAGI. The CDR3 nucleotides are TGTGCCAGCAGTGCCGAATGGGACAGGGTAAATGGCTACACCTTC. Encoded protein: CASSAEWDRVNGYTF.

The chain couples TRBV5-5 to TRBJ1-4; D is uncertain. Germline-derived CDR1 and CDR2 are SGHKS and YYEKEE (reference sequence). With 4 bases removed from V and 8 bases from J, the gap between germline ends came to 15 bases. The CDR3 has 14 amino acids. CDR3 sequence: CASSPGREGEKLFF. The CDR3, as DNA: TGTGCCAGCAGCCCTGGGAGGGAAGGAGAAAAACTGTTTTTT.

The chain has TRBV5-6 and TRBJ2-1; 8 positions match TRBD1. The CDR3 is made up of 15 amino acids. Trimming at V came to 4 bases and at J to 8 bases, leaving 11 bases not matched to a gene. CDR1 is SGHDT and CDR2 is YYEEEE in the germline V gene. The DNA of the CDR3 is TGTGCCAGCAGCGGGTCCAGGGGGCCGGGCGATGAGCAGTTCTTC. It codes for CASSGSRGPGDEQFF.

V and J are TRBV29-1 and TRBJ2-3, with 8 bases matching TRBD2. Looked up from germline, CDR1 is SQVTM and CDR2 is ANQGSEA. This CDR3 region has 13 residues. The trim removed 7 bases at V and 3 bases at J, leaving 6 bases unmatched. The DNA of the CDR3 is TGCAGCGGAGCGGGAGAGGTAACAGATACGCAGTATTTT. Encoded protein: CSGAGEVTDTQYF.